Here is one T cell receptor beta chain with its context. One entry per CDR3 protein results from TCRdb running MiXCR on the 5' RACE reads. The profile shows about 50,000 distinct CDR3 sequences, about 10% of them singletons. The V gene's germline CDR1 is SGHAT and CDR2 FQNNGV. The CDR3 sequence is 13 residues long. V lost 5 bases to trimming and J lost 10 bases, with 15 bases between them. These data come from a study of early T cells in non-severe SARS-CoV-2 infection. Sequencing was performed on whole blood. V is TRBV11-2 and J is TRBJ2-1; TRBD2 might be the D (6 bases). This TCR was recovered from an adult who was a healthcare worker with PCR-confirmed SARS-CoV-2 infection or an uninfected control (not recorded which). CDR3 bases: TGTGCCAGCAGCGCGGGACCGGGACTGGAGCAGTTCTTC. Its protein is CASSAGPGLEQFF.